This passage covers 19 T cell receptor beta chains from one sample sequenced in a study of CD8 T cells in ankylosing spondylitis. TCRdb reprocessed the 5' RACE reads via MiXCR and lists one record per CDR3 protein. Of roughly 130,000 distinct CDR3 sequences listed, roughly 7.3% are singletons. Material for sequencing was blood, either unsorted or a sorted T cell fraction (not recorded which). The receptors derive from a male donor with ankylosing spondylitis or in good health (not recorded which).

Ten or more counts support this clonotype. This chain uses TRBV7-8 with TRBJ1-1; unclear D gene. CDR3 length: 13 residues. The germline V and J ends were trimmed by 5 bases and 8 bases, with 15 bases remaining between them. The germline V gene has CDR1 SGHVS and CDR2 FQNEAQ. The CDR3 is CASSRYSAPEAFF. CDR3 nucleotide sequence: TGTGCCAGCAGCCGTTACAGTGCCCCCGAAGCTTTCTTT.

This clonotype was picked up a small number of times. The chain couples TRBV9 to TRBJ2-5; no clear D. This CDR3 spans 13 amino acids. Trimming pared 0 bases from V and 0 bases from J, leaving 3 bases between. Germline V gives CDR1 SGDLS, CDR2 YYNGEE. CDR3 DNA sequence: TGTGCCAGCAGCGTAGGGAACCAAGAGACCCAGTACTTC. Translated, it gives CASSVGNQETQYF. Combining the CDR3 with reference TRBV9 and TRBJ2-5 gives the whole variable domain DSGVTQTPKHLITATGQRVTLRCSPRSGDLSVYWYQQSLDQGLQFLIQYYNGEERAKGNILERFSAQQFPDLHSELNLSSLELGDSALYFCASSVGNQETQYFGPGTRLLVL.

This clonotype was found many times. The CDR3 coding sequence is TGTGCCAGCAGCAATGGACTAGCGGCAGATACGCAGTATTTT. Protein: CASSNGLAADTQYF. This rearrangement joins TRBV7-2 to TRBJ2-3, with TRBD2 identical over 10 bases. Trimming at V came to 5 bases and at J to 4 bases, leaving 3 bases not matched to a gene. The CDR3 totals 14 residues. Germline V gives CDR1 SGHTA, CDR2 FQGNSA.

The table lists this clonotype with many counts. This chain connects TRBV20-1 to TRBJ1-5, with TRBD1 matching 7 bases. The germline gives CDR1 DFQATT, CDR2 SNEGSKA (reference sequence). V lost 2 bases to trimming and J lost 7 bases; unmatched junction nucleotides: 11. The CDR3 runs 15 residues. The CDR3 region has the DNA TGCAGTGCTAGAAATAGGGCAGGGGGAGGACAGCCCCAGCATTTT. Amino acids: CSARNRAGGGQPQHF.

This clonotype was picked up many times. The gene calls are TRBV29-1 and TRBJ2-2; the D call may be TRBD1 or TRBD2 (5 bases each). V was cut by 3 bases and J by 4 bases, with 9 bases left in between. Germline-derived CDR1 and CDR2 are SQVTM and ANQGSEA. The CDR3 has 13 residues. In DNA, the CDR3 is TGCAGCGTTGACGCAGGGAGCACCGGGGAGCTGTTTTTT. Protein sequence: CSVDAGSTGELFF.

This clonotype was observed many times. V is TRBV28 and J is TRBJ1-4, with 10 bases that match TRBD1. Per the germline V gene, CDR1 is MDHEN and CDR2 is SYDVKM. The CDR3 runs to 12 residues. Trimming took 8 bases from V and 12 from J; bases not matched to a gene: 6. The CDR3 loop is CASLGQGIELFF. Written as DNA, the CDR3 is TGTGCCAGCCTGGGACAGGGGATAGAACTGTTTTTT.

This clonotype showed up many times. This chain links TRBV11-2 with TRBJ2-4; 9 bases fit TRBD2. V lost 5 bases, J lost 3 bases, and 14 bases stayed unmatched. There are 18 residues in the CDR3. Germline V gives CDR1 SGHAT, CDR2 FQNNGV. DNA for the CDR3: TGTGCCAGCAGCCCGACTAGCGGATCACTCTGGGGCAAAAACATTCAGTACTTC. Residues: CASSPTSGSLWGKNIQYF.

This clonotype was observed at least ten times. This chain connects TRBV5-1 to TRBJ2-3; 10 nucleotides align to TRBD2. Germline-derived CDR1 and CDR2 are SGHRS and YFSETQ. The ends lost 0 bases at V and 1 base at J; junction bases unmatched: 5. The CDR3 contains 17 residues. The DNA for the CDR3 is TGCGCCAGCAGCTTGGCAAATCTAGCGGGGGGCACAGATACGCAGTATTTT. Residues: CASSLANLAGGTDTQYF.

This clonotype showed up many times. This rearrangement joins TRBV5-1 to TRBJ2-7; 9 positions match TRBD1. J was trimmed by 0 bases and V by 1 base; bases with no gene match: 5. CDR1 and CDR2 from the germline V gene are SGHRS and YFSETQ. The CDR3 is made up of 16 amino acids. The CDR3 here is CASSLQGTGSSYEQYF. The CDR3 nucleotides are TGCGCCAGCAGCTTGCAAGGGACAGGGTCCTCCTACGAGCAGTACTTC. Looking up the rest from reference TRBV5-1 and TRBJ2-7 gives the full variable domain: KAGVTQTPRYLIKTRGQQVTLSCSPISGHRSVSWYQQTPGQGLQFLFEYFSETQRNKGNFPGRFSGRQFSNSRSEMNVSTLELGDSALYLCASSLQGTGSSYEQYFGPGTRLTVT.

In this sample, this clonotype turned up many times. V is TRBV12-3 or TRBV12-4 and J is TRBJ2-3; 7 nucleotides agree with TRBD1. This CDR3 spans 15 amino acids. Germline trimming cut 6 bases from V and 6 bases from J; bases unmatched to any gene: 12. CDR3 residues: CASRTAGGPMDTQYF. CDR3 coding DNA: TGTGCCAGCAGAACCGCAGGGGGTCCCATGGATACGCAGTATTTT.

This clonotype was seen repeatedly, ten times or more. This CDR3 reads CASSKLAGVGTGELFF. The DNA of the CDR3 is TGCGCCAGCAGCAAACTAGCGGGGGTAGGAACCGGGGAGCTGTTTTTT. This chain joins TRBV5-1 and TRBJ2-2, with 11 bases that match TRBD2. The CDR3 covers 16 residues. The junction had 7 bases not matched to a gene; V was cut back by 4 bases and J by 5 bases. Germline V gene lookup returns CDR1 SGHRS and CDR2 YFSETQ.

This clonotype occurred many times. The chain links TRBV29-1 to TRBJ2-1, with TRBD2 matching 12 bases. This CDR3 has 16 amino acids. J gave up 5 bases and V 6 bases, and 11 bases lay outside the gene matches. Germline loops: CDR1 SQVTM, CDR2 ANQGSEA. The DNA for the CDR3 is TGCAGCGTGGGACATAGGGGACTAGCGGGCGACAATGAGCAGTTCTTC. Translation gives CSVGHRGLAGDNEQFF.

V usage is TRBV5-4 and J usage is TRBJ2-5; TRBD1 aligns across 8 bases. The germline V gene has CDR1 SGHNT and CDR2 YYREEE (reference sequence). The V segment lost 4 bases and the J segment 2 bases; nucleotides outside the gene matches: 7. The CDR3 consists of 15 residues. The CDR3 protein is CASSNTGQGQETQYF. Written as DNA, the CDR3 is TGTGCCAGCAGCAACACCGGACAGGGACAAGAGACCCAGTACTTC.

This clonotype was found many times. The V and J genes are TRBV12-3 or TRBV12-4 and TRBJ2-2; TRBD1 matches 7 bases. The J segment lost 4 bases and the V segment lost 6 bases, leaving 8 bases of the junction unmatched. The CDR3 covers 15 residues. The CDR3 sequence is CASSSGTVTTGELFF. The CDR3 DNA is TGTGCCAGCAGCTCCGGGACAGTCACCACCGGGGAGCTGTTTTTT.

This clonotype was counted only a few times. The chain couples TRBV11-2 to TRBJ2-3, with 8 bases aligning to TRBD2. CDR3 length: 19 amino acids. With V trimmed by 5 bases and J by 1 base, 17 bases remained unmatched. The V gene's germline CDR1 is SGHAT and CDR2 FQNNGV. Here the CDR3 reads CASSQLLGSGVGGTDTQYF. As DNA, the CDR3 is TGTGCCAGCAGCCAGCTTCTGGGTAGCGGGGTTGGGGGCACAGATACGCAGTATTTT. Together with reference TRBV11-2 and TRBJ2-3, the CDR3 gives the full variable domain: EAGVAQSPRYKIIEKRQSVAFWCNPISGHATLYWYQQILGQGPKLLIQFQNNGVVDDSQLPKDRFSAERLKGVDSTLKIQPAKLEDSAVYLCASSQLLGSGVGGTDTQYFGPGTRLTVL.

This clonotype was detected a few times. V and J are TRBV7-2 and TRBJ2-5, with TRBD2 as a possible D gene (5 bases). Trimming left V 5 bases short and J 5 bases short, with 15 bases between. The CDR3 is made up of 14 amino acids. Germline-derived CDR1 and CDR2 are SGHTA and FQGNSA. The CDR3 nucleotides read TGTGCCAGCAGCGCAAGGTCTAGCAGCGAGACCCAGTACTTC. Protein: CASSARSSSETQYF.

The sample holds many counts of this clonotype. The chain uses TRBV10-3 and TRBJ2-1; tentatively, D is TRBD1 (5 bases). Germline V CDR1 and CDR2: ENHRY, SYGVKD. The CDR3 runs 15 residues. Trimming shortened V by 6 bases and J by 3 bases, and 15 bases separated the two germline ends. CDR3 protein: CAIRAEGVLYNEQFF. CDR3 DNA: TGTGCCATCAGGGCCGAAGGGGTCCTCTACAATGAGCAGTTCTTC.

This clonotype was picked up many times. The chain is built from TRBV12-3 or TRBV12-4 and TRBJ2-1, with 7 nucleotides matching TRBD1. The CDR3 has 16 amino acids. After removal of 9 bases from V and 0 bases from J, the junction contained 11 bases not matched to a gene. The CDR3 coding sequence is TGTGCCAGTCTGGGGACGACAGGGATCTCCTACAATGAGCAGTTCTTC. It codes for CASLGTTGISYNEQFF.

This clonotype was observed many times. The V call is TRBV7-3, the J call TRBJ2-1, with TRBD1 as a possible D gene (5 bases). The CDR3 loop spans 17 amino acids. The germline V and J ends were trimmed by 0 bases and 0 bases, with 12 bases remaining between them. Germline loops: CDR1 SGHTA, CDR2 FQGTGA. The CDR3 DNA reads TGTGCCAGCAGCTTAACGGGGCCGTACAGCTCCTACAATGAGCAGTTCTTC. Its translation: CASSLTGPYSSYNEQFF.